One and the same sample provided the 17 T cell receptor beta chains below, sequenced in a study of blood T cell repertoires in COVID-19. Repertoires were generated with immunoSEQ multiplex PCR, while TCRdb's copy carries only in-frame clones and drops some. The table records about 87,000 clones, about 80% of them present only once. Material for sequencing was peripheral blood. The source of these receptors is a woman aged 45-65 years with acute or convalescent COVID-19.

This sequence joins TRBV4-1 and TRBJ1-4, with D possibly being TRBD1 (6 bases). V lost 0 bases and J lost 7, with 12 bases in between. The CDR3 is 15 residues long. CDR1 MGHRA and CDR2 YSYEKL come from the germline V gene. CDR3 in DNA: TGCGCCAGCAGCCAAGACGGTCAAGGGGGTGAAAAACTGTTTTTT. Its protein is CASSQDGQGGEKLFF.

This chain joins TRBV3-1 (or the pseudogene TRBV3-2) and TRBJ1-5; 8 positions match TRBD1. The V gene end was trimmed by 0 bases and the J gene end by 6 bases; junction bases not matched to a gene: 4. Germline assignment: CDR1 LGHDT and CDR2 YNNKEL (reference sequence). The CDR3 length is 15 residues. Here the CDR3 DNA reads TGTGCCAGCAGCCAAGACAGGACAGGGAGTCAGCCCCAGCATTTT. Its protein is CASSQDRTGSQPQHF.

The genes are TRBV19 and TRBJ1-2; no reliable D call. Germline lookup yields CDR1 LNHDA and CDR2 SQIVND (reference sequence). The CDR3 has 16 residues. V lost 1 base and J lost 4, with 16 bases in between. The CDR3 DNA is TGTGCCAGTAGTATAGCGAGCCAGGCGTCGTTCTATGGCTACACCTTC. Amino acid sequence: CASSIASQASFYGYTF.

V gene TRBV6-2 or TRBV6-3 combines with J gene TRBJ1-2; D is unclear. Germline V lookup: CDR1 MNHEY, CDR2 SVGEGT. The CDR3 covers 12 residues. The V end was cut by 2 bases, the J end by 6 bases, with 7 bases between. CDR3 protein: CASSYGRDGYTF. CDR3 in DNA: TGTGCCAGCAGTTACGGGAGGGATGGCTACACCTTC.

This chain uses TRBV5-1 with TRBJ1-2; 7 bases map to TRBD1. The CDR3 runs to 12 residues. The V segment lost 3 bases and the J segment 8 bases; nucleotides outside the gene matches: 4. CDR1 and CDR2 from the germline V gene are SGHRS and YFSETQ. DNA for the CDR3: TGCGCCAGCAGCTCCGGGACAGAGGGCTACACCTTC. Translating it yields CASSSGTEGYTF. The full variable domain, rest sourced from reference TRBV5-1 and TRBJ1-2, is KAGVTQTPRYLIKTRGQQVTLSCSPISGHRSVSWYQQTPGQGLQFLFEYFSETQRNKGNFPGRFSGRQFSNSRSEMNVSTLELGDSALYLCASSSGTEGYTFGSGTRLTVV.

The chain links TRBV11-1 to TRBJ1-6, with D perhaps matching TRBD1 (5 bases). This CDR3 region has 16 residues. V shed 5 bases and J shed 7 bases, with 18 bases lying between them. The germline gives CDR1 SGHAT, CDR2 FQDESV (reference sequence). The CDR3 sequence: CASSLGGNRGNSPLHF. For the CDR3, the DNA is TGTGCCAGCAGCCTGGGGGGAAACCGAGGGAATTCACCCCTCCACTTT.

The V and J genes are TRBV29-1 and TRBJ2-2; D may be TRBD2 (5 bases). With 4 bases removed from V and 7 bases from J, the gap between germline ends came to 13 bases. Germline V gives CDR1 SQVTM, CDR2 ANQGSEA. This CDR3 is 13 amino acids long. The DNA for the CDR3 is TGCAGCGTTGGCGGGTTCGGGAACGGGGAGCTGTTTTTT. Translating gives CSVGGFGNGELFF.

The rearrangement joins TRBV29-1 to TRBJ1-4; no reliable D call. Germline V gene sequence: CDR1 SQVTM, CDR2 ANQGSEA. V was pared by 5 bases and J by 5 bases, with 3 bases between. The CDR3 loop spans 10 amino acids. CDR3 in amino acids: CSVLNEKLFF. The CDR3 DNA reads TGCAGCGTTCTCAATGAAAAACTGTTTTTT.

This clone occurred a few times. The rearrangement joins TRBV5-1 to TRBJ1-1; TRBD1 matches at 10 bases. The CDR3 spans 17 residues. V shed 4 bases and J 0 bases; nucleotides not matched to a gene: 9. Germline CDR1 is SGHRS and CDR2 is YFSETQ. CDR3 nucleotides: TGCGCCAGCAGCCTAATCCCGGGACAGGGGATGAACACTGAAGCTTTCTTT. Encoded protein: CASSLIPGQGMNTEAFF.

This clone was counted a few times. J is TRBJ1-3 and V is TRBV6-5; the match to TRBD1 covers 8 bases. CDR3 size: 14 residues. Germline assignment: CDR1 MNHEY and CDR2 SVGAGI. With 8 bases clipped from V and 4 bases from J, the junction kept 7 bases outside the gene matches. This CDR3 reads CASGQGAGGNTIYF. The CDR3 DNA reads as TGTGCCAGCGGGCAGGGGGCGGGGGGAAACACCATATATTTT.

The chain carries TRBV10-3 and TRBJ2-7; 7 bases match TRBD2. The V gene's germline CDR1 is ENHRY and CDR2 SYGVKD. J was trimmed by 0 bases and V by 5 bases; bases with no gene match: 4. This CDR3 is built from 14 residues. As DNA, the CDR3 is TGTGCCATCAGTACTAGCGCTAACTCCTACGAGCAGTACTTC. Protein sequence: CAISTSANSYEQYF.

This clone was found once. The V gene is TRBV10-3, the J gene TRBJ2-6; 8 nucleotides align to TRBD1. V dropped 10 bases and J dropped 0; count of bases not matched to a gene: 8. The CDR3 loop spans 16 amino acids. CDR1 and CDR2 from the germline V gene are ENHRY and SYGVKD. CDR3 nucleotides: TGTGCCACTGGACAGGGAACCACCTCTGGGGCCAACGTCCTGACTTTC. It specifies CATGQGTTSGANVLTF.

V is TRBV28 and J is TRBJ2-7; possible D gene TRBD2, 5 bases. CDR1 and CDR2 (germline): MDHEN, SYDVKM. This CDR3 is built from 16 residues. Between the trimmed V and J ends, which lost 4 bases and 2 bases, there was a span of 18 bases. The CDR3 sequence is CASSSPGSSLTYEQYF. The CDR3 DNA reads TGTGCCAGCAGTTCCCCGGGGAGCTCACTAACCTACGAGCAGTACTTC.

The J gene is TRBJ1-5, the V gene TRBV28; possible D gene TRBD1, 5 bases. Looked up from germline, CDR1 is MDHEN and CDR2 is SYDVKM. The CDR3 totals 15 residues. V shed 3 bases and J shed 5 bases, with 14 bases lying between them. Here the CDR3 reads CASSFSRVVDQPQHF. The CDR3 DNA is TGTGCCAGCAGTTTCTCCAGGGTGGTGGATCAGCCCCAGCATTTT.

The rearrangement joins TRBV10-3 to TRBJ2-2; weak D call: TRBD1 (5 bases). V dropped 5 bases and J dropped 5 bases, with 15 bases sitting between them. The CDR3 is made up of 15 amino acids. The germline CDR1 and CDR2 sequences are ENHRY and SYGVKD. CDR3 in DNA: TGTGCCATCAGTTTGAATGTAGGGGAAACCGGGGAGCTGTTTTTT. It specifies CAISLNVGETGELFF.

This clone was seen a handful of times. The V call is TRBV5-6, the J call TRBJ1-2; tentative D call: TRBD1 (6 bases). Between the trimmed V and J ends, which lost 7 bases and 4 bases, there was a span of 20 bases. The germline CDR1 and CDR2 sequences are SGHDT and YYEEEE. The CDR3 extends over 15 amino acids. The CDR3 bases are TGTGCCAGCTCCCTGGGGCGGGGGGCAGGCTATGGCTACACCTTC. Its translation: CASSLGRGAGYGYTF.

V usage is TRBV19 and J usage is TRBJ2-7; tentatively, D is TRBD2 (5 bases). Germline lookup yields CDR1 LNHDA and CDR2 SQIVND (reference sequence). The CDR3 is 14 residues long. V lost 7 bases and J lost 0, with 13 bases in between. CDR3 DNA: TGTGCCAGTAAGGGTCGGGCGGGCTCCTACGAGCAGTACTTC. Protein sequence: CASKGRAGSYEQYF.